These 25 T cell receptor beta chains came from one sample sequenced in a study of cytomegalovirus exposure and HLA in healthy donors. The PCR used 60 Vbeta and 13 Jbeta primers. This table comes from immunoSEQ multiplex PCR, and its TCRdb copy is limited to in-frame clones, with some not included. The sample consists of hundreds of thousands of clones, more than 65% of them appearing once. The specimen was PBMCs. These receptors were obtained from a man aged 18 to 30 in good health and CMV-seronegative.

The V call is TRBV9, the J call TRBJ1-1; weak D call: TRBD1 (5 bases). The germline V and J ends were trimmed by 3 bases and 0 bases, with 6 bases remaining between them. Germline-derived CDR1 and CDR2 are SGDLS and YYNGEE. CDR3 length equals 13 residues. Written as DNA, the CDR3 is TGTGCCAGCAGCGGACAGATGAACACTGAAGCTTTCTTT. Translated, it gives CASSGQMNTEAFF. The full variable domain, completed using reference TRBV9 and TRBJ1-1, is DSGVTQTPKHLITATGQRVTLRCSPRSGDLSVYWYQQSLDQGLQFLIQYYNGEERAKGNILERFSAQQFPDLHSELNLSSLELGDSALYFCASSGQMNTEAFFGQGTRLTVV.

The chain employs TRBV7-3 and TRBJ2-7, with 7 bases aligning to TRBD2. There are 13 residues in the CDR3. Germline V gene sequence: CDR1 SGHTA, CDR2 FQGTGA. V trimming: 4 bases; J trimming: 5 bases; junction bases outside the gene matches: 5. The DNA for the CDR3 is TGTGCCAGCAGCTGGGAGCGGGGTCACGAGCAGTACTTC. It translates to CASSWERGHEQYF.

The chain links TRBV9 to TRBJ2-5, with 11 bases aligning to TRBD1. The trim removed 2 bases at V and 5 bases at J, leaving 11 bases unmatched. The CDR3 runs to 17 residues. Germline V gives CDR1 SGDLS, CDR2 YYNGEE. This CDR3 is CASSVRSGQGAGETQYF. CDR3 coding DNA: TGTGCCAGCAGCGTTCGGTCTGGACAGGGGGCGGGGGAGACCCAGTACTTC.

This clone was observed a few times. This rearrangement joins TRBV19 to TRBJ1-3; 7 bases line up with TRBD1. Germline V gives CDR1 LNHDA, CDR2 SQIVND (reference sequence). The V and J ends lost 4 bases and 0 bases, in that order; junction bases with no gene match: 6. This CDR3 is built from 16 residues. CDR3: CASSTLDRASGNTIYF. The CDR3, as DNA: TGTGCCAGTAGTACGCTCGACAGGGCCTCTGGAAACACCATATATTTT. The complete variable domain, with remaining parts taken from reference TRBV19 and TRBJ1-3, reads DGGITQSPKYLFRKEGQNVTLSCEQNLNHDAMYWYRQDPGQGLRLIYYSQIVNDFQKGDIAEGYSVSREKKESFPLTVTSAQKNPTAFYLCASSTLDRASGNTIYFGEGSWLTVV.

CDR3 sequence reads: CASSITGSYEQYF. In DNA form, the CDR3 reads TGTGCCAGTAGTATTACAGGGTCCTACGAGCAGTACTTC. The chain uses TRBV19 and TRBJ2-7; possibly TRBD1 for D (6 bases). V gave up 3 bases and J gave up 1 base, with 7 bases separating them. The germline gives CDR1 LNHDA, CDR2 SQIVND (reference sequence). The CDR3 contains 13 residues.

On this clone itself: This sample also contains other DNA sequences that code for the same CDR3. CDR3 region: CASSYSSWGGSPQHF. The DNA of the CDR3 is TGTGCCAGCAGTTACTCGAGCTGGGGGGGGTCGCCCCAGCATTTT. The V gene is TRBV6-5, the J gene TRBJ1-5; tentative D call: TRBD1 (5 bases). The CDR3 length is 15 residues. The V gene's germline CDR1 is MNHEY and CDR2 SVGAGI. V lost 0 bases to trimming and J lost 9 bases, with 15 bases between them.

This chain's CDR3 is CASSRTRDPIYEQYF. The DNA of the CDR3 is TGTGCCAGCAGCCGTACCCGAGATCCCATCTACGAGCAGTACTTC. The V gene is TRBV14, the J gene TRBJ2-7; unclear D gene. Per germline, CDR1 SGHDN and CDR2 FVKESK. V was trimmed by 4 bases and J by 3 bases, leaving 16 bases between them. This CDR3 comprises 15 residues.

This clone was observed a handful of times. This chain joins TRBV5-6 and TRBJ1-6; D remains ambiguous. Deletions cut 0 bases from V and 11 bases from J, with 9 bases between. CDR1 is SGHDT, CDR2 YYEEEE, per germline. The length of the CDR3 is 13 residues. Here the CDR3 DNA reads TGTGCCAGCAGCTTGGGGGCAGAGACACCCCTCCACTTT. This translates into CASSLGAETPLHF.

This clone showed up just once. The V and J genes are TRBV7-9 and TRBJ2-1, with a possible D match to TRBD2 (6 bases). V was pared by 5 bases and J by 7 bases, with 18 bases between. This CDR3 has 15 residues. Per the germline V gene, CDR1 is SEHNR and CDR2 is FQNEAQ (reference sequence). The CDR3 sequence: CASSPRRDIRNEQFF. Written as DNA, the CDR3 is TGTGCCAGCAGCCCCCGGCGGGATATTAGGAATGAGCAGTTCTTC.

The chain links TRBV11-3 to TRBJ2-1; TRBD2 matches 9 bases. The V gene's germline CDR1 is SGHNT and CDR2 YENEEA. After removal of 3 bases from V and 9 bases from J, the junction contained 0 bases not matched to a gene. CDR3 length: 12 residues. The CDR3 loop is CASSFSGSEQFF. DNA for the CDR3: TGTGCCAGCAGCTTTAGCGGGAGTGAGCAGTTCTTC.

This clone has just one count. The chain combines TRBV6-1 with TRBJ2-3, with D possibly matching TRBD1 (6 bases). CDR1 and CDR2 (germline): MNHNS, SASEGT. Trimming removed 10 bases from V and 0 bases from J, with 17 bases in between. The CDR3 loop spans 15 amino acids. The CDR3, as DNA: TGTGCCAACGAACGGACAGCCACTAGCACAGATACGCAGTATTTT. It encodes CANERTATSTDTQYF.

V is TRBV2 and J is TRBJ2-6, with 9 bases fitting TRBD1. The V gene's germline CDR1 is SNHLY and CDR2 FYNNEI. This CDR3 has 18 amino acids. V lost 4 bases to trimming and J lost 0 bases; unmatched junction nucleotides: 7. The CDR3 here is CASSGGQGFPSGANVLTF. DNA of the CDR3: TGTGCCAGCAGTGGAGGACAGGGGTTCCCCTCTGGGGCCAACGTCCTGACTTTC. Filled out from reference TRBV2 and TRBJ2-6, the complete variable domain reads EPEVTQTPSHQVTQMGQEVILRCVPISNHLYFYWYRQILGQKVEFLVSFYNNEISEKSEIFDDQFSVERPDGSNFTLKIRSTKLEDSAMYFCASSGGQGFPSGANVLTFGAGSRLTVL.

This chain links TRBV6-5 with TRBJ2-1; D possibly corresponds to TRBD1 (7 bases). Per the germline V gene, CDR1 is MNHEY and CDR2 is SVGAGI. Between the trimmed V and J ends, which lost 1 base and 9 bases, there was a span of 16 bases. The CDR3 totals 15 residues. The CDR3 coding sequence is TGTGCCAGCAGTTACTTTCAGGGGGGCTTTGGTGAGCAGTTCTTC. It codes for CASSYFQGGFGEQFF.

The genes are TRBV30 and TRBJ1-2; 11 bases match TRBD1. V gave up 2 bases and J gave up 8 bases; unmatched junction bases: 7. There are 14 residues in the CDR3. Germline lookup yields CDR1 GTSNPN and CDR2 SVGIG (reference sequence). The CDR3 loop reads CAWSLGQGAQGYTF. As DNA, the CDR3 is TGTGCCTGGAGTTTAGGACAGGGGGCGCAAGGCTACACCTTC. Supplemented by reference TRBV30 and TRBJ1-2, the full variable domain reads SQTIHQWPATLVQPVGSPLSLECTVEGTSNPNLYWYRQAAGRGLQLLFYSVGIGQISSEVPQNLSASRPQDRQFILSSKKLLLSDSGFYLCAWSLGQGAQGYTFGSGTRLTVV.

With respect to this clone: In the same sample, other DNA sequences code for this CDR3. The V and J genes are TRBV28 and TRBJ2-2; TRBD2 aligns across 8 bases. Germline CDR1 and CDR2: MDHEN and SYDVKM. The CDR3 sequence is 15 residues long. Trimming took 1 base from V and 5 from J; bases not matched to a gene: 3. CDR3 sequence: CASSLSGTRTGELFF. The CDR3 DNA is TGTGCCAGCAGTTTATCGGGGACTAGAACCGGGGAGCTGTTTTTT.

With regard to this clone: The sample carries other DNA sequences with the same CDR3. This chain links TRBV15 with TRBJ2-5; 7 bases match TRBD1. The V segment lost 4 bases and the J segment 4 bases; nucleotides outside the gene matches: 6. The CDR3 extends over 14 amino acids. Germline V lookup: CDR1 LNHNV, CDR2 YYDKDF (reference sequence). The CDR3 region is CATSTRGGGETQYF. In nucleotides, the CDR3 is TGTGCCACCAGCACCCGAGGGGGCGGAGAGACCCAGTACTTC.

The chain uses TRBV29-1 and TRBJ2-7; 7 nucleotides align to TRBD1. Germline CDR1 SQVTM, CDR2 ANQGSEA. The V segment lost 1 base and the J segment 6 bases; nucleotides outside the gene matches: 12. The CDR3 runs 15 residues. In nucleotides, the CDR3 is TGCAGCGTTGAAGGGGACGAATTAGGGGGCATCGAGCAGTACTTC. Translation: CSVEGDELGGIEQYF.

The CDR3 bases are TGTGCCAGCAGTGAATTGGGACAGGGGGAGCAGTTCTTC. Its protein is CASSELGQGEQFF. The chain joins TRBV2 to TRBJ2-1, with 10 bases fitting TRBD1. Germline V CDR1 and CDR2: SNHLY, FYNNEI. The CDR3 runs 13 residues. With 2 bases clipped from V and 10 bases from J, the junction kept 2 bases outside the gene matches.

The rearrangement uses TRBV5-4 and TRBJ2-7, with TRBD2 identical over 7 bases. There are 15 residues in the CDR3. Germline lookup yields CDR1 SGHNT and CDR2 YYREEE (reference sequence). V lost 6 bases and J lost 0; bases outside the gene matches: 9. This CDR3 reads CASTQLGGSSYEQYF. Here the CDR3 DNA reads TGTGCCAGCACCCAACTTGGCGGGAGCTCCTACGAGCAGTACTTC.

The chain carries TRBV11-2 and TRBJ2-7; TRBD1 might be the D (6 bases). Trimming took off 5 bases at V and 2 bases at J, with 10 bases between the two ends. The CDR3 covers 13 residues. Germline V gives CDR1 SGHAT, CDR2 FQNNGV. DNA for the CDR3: TGTGCCAGCAGCCGGGACACAACCTACGAGCAGTACTTC. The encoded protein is CASSRDTTYEQYF.

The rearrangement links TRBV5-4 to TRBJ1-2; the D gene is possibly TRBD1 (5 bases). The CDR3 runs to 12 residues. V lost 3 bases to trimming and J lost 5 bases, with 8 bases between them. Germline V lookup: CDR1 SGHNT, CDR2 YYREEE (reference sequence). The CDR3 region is CASSWGEYGYTF. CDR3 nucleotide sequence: TGTGCCAGCAGCTGGGGGGAGTATGGCTACACCTTC.

The CDR3 spells CASSYSSPEQFF. CDR3 DNA: TGTGCCAGCTCGTACTCCTCACCGGAGCAGTTCTTC. The chain is built from TRBV18 and TRBJ2-1; D call uncertain. The V gene's germline CDR1 is KGHSH and CDR2 LQKENI. This CDR3 spans 12 amino acids. V was clipped by 6 bases and J by 10 bases, with 13 bases between them.

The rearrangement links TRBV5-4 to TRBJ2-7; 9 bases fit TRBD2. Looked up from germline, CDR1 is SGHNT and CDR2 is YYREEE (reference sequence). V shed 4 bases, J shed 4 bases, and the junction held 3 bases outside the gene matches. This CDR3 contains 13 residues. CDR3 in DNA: TGTGCCAGCAGCGCAGCGGGAGGTTACGAGCAGTACTTC. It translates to CASSAAGGYEQYF. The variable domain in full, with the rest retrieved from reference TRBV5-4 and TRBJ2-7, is ETGVTQSPTHLIKTRGQQVTLRCSSQSGHNTVSWYQQALGQGPQFIFQYYREEENGRGNFPPRFSGLQFPNYSSELNVNALELDDSALYLCASSAAGGYEQYFGPGTRLTVT.

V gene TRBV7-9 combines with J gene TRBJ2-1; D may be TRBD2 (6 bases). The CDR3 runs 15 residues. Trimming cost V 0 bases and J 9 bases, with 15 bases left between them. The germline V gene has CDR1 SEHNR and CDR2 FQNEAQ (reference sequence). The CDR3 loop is CASSLALGGIVEQFF. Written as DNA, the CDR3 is TGTGCCAGCAGCTTAGCCCTGGGAGGAATAGTTGAGCAGTTCTTC.

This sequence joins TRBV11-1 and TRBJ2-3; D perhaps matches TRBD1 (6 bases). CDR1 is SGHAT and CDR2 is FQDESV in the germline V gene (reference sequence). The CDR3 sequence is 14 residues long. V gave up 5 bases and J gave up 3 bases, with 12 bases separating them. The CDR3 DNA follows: TGTGCCAGCAGCAGGGGGACATATACAGATACGCAGTATTTT. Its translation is CASSRGTYTDTQYF.